These T cell receptor beta chains were read from a single sample in a study of blood T cell repertoires in COVID-19. Repertoires were generated with immunoSEQ multiplex PCR, while TCRdb's copy carries only in-frame clones and drops some. Of more than 95,000 clones in the sample, around four fifths were seen once. Sequences were obtained from peripheral blood. All receptors come from a man older than 75 with active or convalescent COVID-19. CDR3s include the opening cysteine and the closing phenylalanine or tryptophan. The D gene is left open where the match is weak. Clone size is stated in some rows and not others, as once, few, many or a class when expanded.

CDR3 protein: CASSQGLAGGDTQYF; CDR3 DNA: TGTGCCAGCAGCCAAGGACTAGCGGGGGGAGATACGCAGTATTTT; D gene: TRBD2; J gene: TRBJ2-3; clone size: -; CDR3 length: 15; V gene: TRBV4-2
CDR3 protein: CASSTISGTEAFF; CDR3 DNA: TGTGCCAGTAGTACGATCTCGGGCACTGAAGCTTTCTTT; D gene: -; J gene: TRBJ1-1; clone size: few; CDR3 length: 13; V gene: TRBV19
CDR3 protein: CASSQEGREGNEKLFF; CDR3 DNA: TGCGCCAGCAGCCAAGAGGGAAGGGAGGGTAATGAAAAACTGTTTTTT; D gene: -; J gene: TRBJ1-4; clone size: -; CDR3 length: 16; V gene: TRBV4-1
CDR3 protein: CASSWDRLSYEQYF; CDR3 DNA: TGTGCCAGCAGCTGGGACAGACTTTCCTACGAGCAGTACTTC; D gene: TRBD1; J gene: TRBJ2-7; clone size: -; CDR3 length: 14; V gene: TRBV7-8
CDR3 protein: CASSLQSSGNTIYF; CDR3 DNA: TGTGCCAGCAGCCTACAGAGCTCTGGAAACACCATATATTTT; D gene: -; J gene: TRBJ1-3; clone size: once; CDR3 length: 14; V gene: TRBV6-1
CDR3 protein: CASSQLAGGLGTQYF; CDR3 DNA: TGTGCCAGCAGTCAACTAGCGGGGGGGCTGGGTACGCAGTATTTT; D gene: TRBD2; J gene: TRBJ2-3; clone size: -; CDR3 length: 15; V gene: TRBV27
CDR3 protein: CASGSGTGFNEQFF; CDR3 DNA: TGTGCCAGTGGCAGTGGGACAGGGTTCAATGAGCAGTTCTTC; D gene: TRBD1; J gene: TRBJ2-1; clone size: -; CDR3 length: 14; V gene: TRBV5-6
CDR3 protein: CSARGGLSEKLFF; CDR3 DNA: TGCAGCGCCCGCGGGGGGTTAAGTGAAAAACTGTTTTTT; D gene: -; J gene: TRBJ1-4; clone size: -; CDR3 length: 13; V gene: TRBV29-1
CDR3 protein: CASSPEETGSTGELFF; CDR3 DNA: TGTGCCAGCAGCCCAGAGGAGACAGGGAGCACCGGGGAGCTGTTTTTT; D gene: TRBD1; J gene: TRBJ2-2; clone size: -; CDR3 length: 16; V gene: TRBV13
CDR3 protein: CASSKGAGYTYEQYF; CDR3 DNA: TGCGCCAGCAGTAAGGGGGCCGGATATACCTACGAGCAGTACTTC; D gene: TRBD1; J gene: TRBJ2-7; clone size: -; CDR3 length: 15; V gene: TRBV10-2
CDR3 protein: CATQDPYGYTF; CDR3 DNA: TGTGCCACCCAGGATCCGTACGGCTACACCTTC; D gene: -; J gene: TRBJ1-2; clone size: -; CDR3 length: 11; V gene: TRBV2
CDR3 protein: CASSRDSSYEQYF; CDR3 DNA: TGCGCCAGCAGCCGGGACAGCTCCTACGAGCAGTACTTC; D gene: TRBD1; J gene: TRBJ2-7; clone size: few; CDR3 length: 13; V gene: TRBV4-1
CDR3 protein: CASGTGDLSTEAFF; CDR3 DNA: TGTGCCAGCGGGACAGGGGACTTGAGTACTGAAGCTTTCTTT; D gene: TRBD1; J gene: TRBJ1-1; clone size: -; CDR3 length: 14; V gene: TRBV10-3
CDR3 protein: CASSGKDRVDEQYF; CDR3 DNA: TGTGCCAGCAGCGGGAAGGACAGGGTCGACGAGCAGTACTTC; D gene: TRBD1; J gene: TRBJ2-7; clone size: -; CDR3 length: 14; V gene: TRBV5-4
CDR3 protein: CASSFLEPLTGSYGYTF; CDR3 DNA: TGTGCCAGCAGTTTCCTGGAGCCGTTAACAGGGTCTTATGGCTACACCTTC; D gene: -; J gene: TRBJ1-2; clone size: -; CDR3 length: 17; V gene: TRBV6-2/TRBV6-3
CDR3 protein: CSAYGTSSSYEQYF; CDR3 DNA: TGCAGCGCTTATGGGACATCGAGCTCCTACGAGCAGTACTTC; D gene: -; J gene: TRBJ2-7; clone size: -; CDR3 length: 14; V gene: TRBV29-1
CDR3 protein: CASSLEVRQGSEKLFF; CDR3 DNA: TGTGCCAGCAGCTTAGAGGTGCGGCAGGGGAGTGAAAAACTGTTTTTT; D gene: -; J gene: TRBJ1-4; clone size: -; CDR3 length: 16; V gene: TRBV7-2
CDR3 protein: CASSLDWRGLNTEAFF; CDR3 DNA: TGTGCCAGCAGCTTAGATTGGAGGGGATTGAACACTGAAGCTTTCTTT; D gene: -; J gene: TRBJ1-1; clone size: -; CDR3 length: 16; V gene: TRBV11-2
CDR3 protein: CASSPGVSSYNEQFF; CDR3 DNA: TGTGCCAGCAGTCCGGGGGTAAGCTCCTACAATGAGCAGTTCTTC; D gene: -; J gene: TRBJ2-1; clone size: -; CDR3 length: 15; V gene: TRBV6-5
CDR3 protein: CASTRAGSSQETQYF; CDR3 DNA: TGCGCCAGCACACGAGCGGGGTCGTCCCAAGAGACCCAGTACTTC; D gene: TRBD2; J gene: TRBJ2-5; clone size: once; CDR3 length: 15; V gene: TRBV5-1
CDR3 protein: CSVHQTGEQYF; CDR3 DNA: TGCAGCGTTCATCAGACAGGCGAGCAGTACTTC; D gene: -; J gene: TRBJ2-7; clone size: -; CDR3 length: 11; V gene: TRBV29-1
CDR3 protein: CASSPSPGTSYEQYF; CDR3 DNA: TGTGCCAGCTCACCATCGCCAGGGACTTCCTACGAGCAGTACTTC; D gene: -; J gene: TRBJ2-7; clone size: -; CDR3 length: 15; V gene: TRBV18
CDR3 protein: CASSPRRGGSGNTIYF; CDR3 DNA: TGTGCCAGCAGCCCCCGCCGAGGGGGTTCTGGAAACACCATATATTTT; D gene: -; J gene: TRBJ1-3; clone size: -; CDR3 length: 16; V gene: TRBV3-1/TRBV3-2
CDR3 protein: CASSLGAGMNTEAFF; CDR3 DNA: TGTGCCAGCAGCTTAGGAGCAGGGATGAACACTGAAGCTTTCTTT; D gene: -; J gene: TRBJ1-1; clone size: -; CDR3 length: 15; V gene: TRBV11-2
CDR3 protein: CASSQVVSFFTDTQYF; CDR3 DNA: TGCGCCAGCAGCCAAGTAGTGAGTTTTTTCACAGATACGCAGTATTTT; D gene: -; J gene: TRBJ2-3; clone size: once; CDR3 length: 16; V gene: TRBV4-3
CDR3 protein: CASSLPGGRETQYF; CDR3 DNA: TGTGCCAGCAGCTTACCAGGGGGCAGAGAGACCCAGTACTTC; D gene: TRBD1; J gene: TRBJ2-5; clone size: -; CDR3 length: 14; V gene: TRBV7-2
CDR3 protein: CASSGRDIGGYTF; CDR3 DNA: TGTGCCAGCAGCGGCCGGGACATAGGTGGCTACACCTTC; D gene: -; J gene: TRBJ1-2; clone size: few; CDR3 length: 13; V gene: TRBV9
CDR3 protein: CASSYGNRGPRGNEQFF; CDR3 DNA: TGTGCCAGCAGCTACGGAAACAGGGGGCCACGAGGTAATGAGCAGTTCTTC; D gene: TRBD1; J gene: TRBJ2-1; clone size: -; CDR3 length: 17; V gene: TRBV13
CDR3 protein: CASGAGGPYEQYF; CDR3 DNA: TGTGCCAGCGGGGCGGGGGGTCCCTACGAGCAGTACTTC; D gene: TRBD2; J gene: TRBJ2-7; clone size: -; CDR3 length: 13; V gene: TRBV7-2
CDR3 protein: CASSFEGAYGYTF; CDR3 DNA: TGTGCCAGCAGTTTCGAAGGGGCCTATGGCTACACCTTC; D gene: -; J gene: TRBJ1-2; clone size: -; CDR3 length: 13; V gene: TRBV28
CDR3 protein: CASSLVRPGEDTQYF; CDR3 DNA: TGTGCCAGCAGCTTAGTTCGACCGGGGGAAGATACGCAGTATTTT; D gene: -; J gene: TRBJ2-3; clone size: -; CDR3 length: 15; V gene: TRBV11-2
CDR3 protein: CASNGQGSDYGYTF; CDR3 DNA: TGTGCCAGCAACGGACAGGGGTCCGACTATGGCTACACCTTC; D gene: TRBD1; J gene: TRBJ1-2; clone size: -; CDR3 length: 14; V gene: TRBV5-6
CDR3 protein: CASSQGQGRKDTQYF; CDR3 DNA: TGTGCCAGCAGCCAGGGACAGGGAAGAAAAGATACGCAGTATTTT; D gene: TRBD1; J gene: TRBJ2-3; clone size: -; CDR3 length: 15; V gene: TRBV5-8
CDR3 protein: CASSYSRAGAYEQYF; CDR3 DNA: TGTGCCAGCAGTTACTCGAGAGCAGGGGCCTACGAGCAGTACTTC; D gene: -; J gene: TRBJ2-7; clone size: -; CDR3 length: 15; V gene: TRBV6-5
CDR3 protein: CASSQVQGSETQYF; CDR3 DNA: TGTGCCAGCAGCCAAGTCCAGGGCAGCGAGACCCAGTACTTC; D gene: -; J gene: TRBJ2-5; clone size: -; CDR3 length: 14; V gene: TRBV3-1/TRBV3-2
CDR3 protein: CASSFGGDWEKLFF; CDR3 DNA: TGTGCCAGCAGCTTTGGAGGAGACTGGGAAAAACTGTTTTTT; D gene: -; J gene: TRBJ1-4; clone size: -; CDR3 length: 14; V gene: TRBV5-5
CDR3 protein: CASSQQGGQGGQPQHF; CDR3 DNA: TGTGCCAGCAGCCAACAGGGGGGGCAGGGCGGACAGCCCCAGCATTTT; D gene: TRBD1; J gene: TRBJ1-5; clone size: -; CDR3 length: 16; V gene: TRBV7-2
CDR3 protein: CASRKTEQPQHF; CDR3 DNA: TGTGCAAGTCGCAAGACAGAACAGCCCCAGCATTTT; D gene: -; J gene: TRBJ1-5; clone size: -; CDR3 length: 12; V gene: TRBV12-2